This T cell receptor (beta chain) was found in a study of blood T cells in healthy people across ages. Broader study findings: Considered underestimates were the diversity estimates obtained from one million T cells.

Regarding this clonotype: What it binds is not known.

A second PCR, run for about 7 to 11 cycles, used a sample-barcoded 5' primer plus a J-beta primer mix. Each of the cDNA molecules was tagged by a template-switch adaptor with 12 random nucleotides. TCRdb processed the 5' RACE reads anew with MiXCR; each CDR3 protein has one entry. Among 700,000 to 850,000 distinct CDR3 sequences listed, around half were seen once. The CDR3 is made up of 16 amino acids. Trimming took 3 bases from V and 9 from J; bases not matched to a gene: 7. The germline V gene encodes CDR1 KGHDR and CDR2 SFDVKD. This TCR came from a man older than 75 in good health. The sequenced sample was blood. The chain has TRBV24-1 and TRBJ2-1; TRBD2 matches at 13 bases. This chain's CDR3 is CATSDPTSGRAGEQFF. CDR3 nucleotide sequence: TGTGCCACCAGTGATCCTACTAGCGGGAGGGCCGGTGAGCAGTTCTTC.